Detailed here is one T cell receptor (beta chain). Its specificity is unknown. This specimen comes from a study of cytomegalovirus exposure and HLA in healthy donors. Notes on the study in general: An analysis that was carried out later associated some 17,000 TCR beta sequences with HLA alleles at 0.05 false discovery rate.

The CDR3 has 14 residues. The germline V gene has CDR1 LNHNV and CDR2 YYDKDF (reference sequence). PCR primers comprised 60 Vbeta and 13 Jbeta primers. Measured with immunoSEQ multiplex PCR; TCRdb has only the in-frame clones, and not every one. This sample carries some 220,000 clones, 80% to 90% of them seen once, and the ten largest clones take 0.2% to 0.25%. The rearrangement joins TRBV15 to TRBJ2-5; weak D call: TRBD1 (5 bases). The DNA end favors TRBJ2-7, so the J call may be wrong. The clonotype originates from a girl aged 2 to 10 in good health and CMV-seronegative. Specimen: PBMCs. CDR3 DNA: TGTGCCACCAGCAGGAAGGGGATACTCTACGAGCAGTACTTC. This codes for CATSRKGILYEQYF.